The rows below give T cell receptor beta chains drawn from one sample of a study of beta chain features in type 1 diabetes. The assay was immunoSEQ multiplex PCR, and TCRdb's table has in-frame clones only and misses some. This sample has about 650,000 clones, with 9.5% to 15% found just once. Sequenced sample: naive CD4+ T cells from blood. The receptors here all came from a man aged 25-45 years with type 1 diabetes. CDR3s include the opening cysteine and the closing phenylalanine or tryptophan.

TRBV28	TRBJ1-2	CASWAGSQYGYTF
TRBV5-6	TRBJ2-3	CASSLMGDTQYF
TRBV18	TRBJ1-2	CASSPPGVYGYTF
TRBV29-1	TRBJ2-3	CSVEEGTDTQYF
TRBV29-1	TRBJ1-1	CSVTGGDTEAFF
TRBV9	TRBJ1-5	CASSVGRAQPQHF
TRBV4-3	TRBJ1-1	CASSQLEWDRGRAFF
TRBV14	TRBJ1-4	CASSQVRDREKLFF
TRBV6-4	TRBJ2-2	CASSERATNTGELFF
TRBV6-6	TRBJ2-7	CASTNPTQGTGEQYF
TRBV5-1	TRBJ1-3	CASSLDRSTGNTIYF
TRBV2	TRBJ2-1	CASSTTGGYNEQFF
TRBV7-9	TRBJ1-1	CASSPLSGNTEAFF
TRBV5-6	TRBJ1-4	CASSWDRGAEKLFF
TRBV10-3	TRBJ2-7	CAISESVLYEQYF
TRBV4-2	TRBJ1-2	CASSQDGTANYGYTF
TRBV7-8	TRBJ1-5	CASSQSRGIDQPQHF
TRBV7-9	TRBJ2-2	CASSLMGQVPGELFF
TRBV30	TRBJ1-6	CALGAGVGNSPLHF
TRBV28	TRBJ2-7	CASSQTPAYEQYF
TRBV7-2	TRBJ2-3	CASSSVGPDTQYF
TRBV9	TRBJ2-5	CASSVGLGQGQETQYF
TRBV13	TRBJ2-7	CASSLEQISYEQYF
TRBV10-3	TRBJ2-5	CAISESAGGETQYF
TRBV20-1	TRBJ2-3	CSATLTDTQYF
TRBV19	TRBJ2-7	CASKNLDSSIYEQYF
TRBV7-2	TRBJ1-5	CASSWGTGHQPQHF
TRBV7-8	TRBJ1-2	CASSSGQNSANYGYTF
TRBV29-1	TRBJ1-2	CSVEVDRSYGYTF
TRBV19	TRBJ1-5	CASSFSGGNQPQHF
TRBV5-4	TRBJ2-3	CASSLSSGGAGGTDTQYF
TRBV7-8	TRBJ2-1	CASSFGRPGLGNNEQFF
TRBV7-2	TRBJ1-2	CASSLHWGRVSYGYTF
TRBV14	TRBJ2-2	CASSTRTGTGELFF
TRBV7-2	TRBJ1-1	CASSLGIKTEAFF
TRBV29-1	TRBJ1-1	CSVEVLGGSDTEAFF
TRBV11-2	TRBJ2-1	CASSSQDGSYNEQFF
TRBV10-1	TRBJ2-5	CASSEWPGRTQYF
TRBV4-3	TRBJ1-3	CASSPSLGDGNTIYF
TRBV4-2	TRBJ1-6	CASSQVGTGGLNSPLHF
TRBV19	TRBJ1-6	CASSLDRGNSPLHF
TRBV2	TRBJ2-5	CASSASREETQYF
TRBV25-1	TRBJ2-5	CARRTGGKETQYF
TRBV27	TRBJ2-5	CASSPRVRQETQYF
TRBV10-3	TRBJ2-7	CAIGTSGEQYF
TRBV11-2	TRBJ2-3	CASSLDPYTDTQYF
TRBV20-1	TRBJ2-5	CSVRIQETQYF
TRBV5-6	TRBJ1-2	CASSGRGGGYTF
TRBV11-2	TRBJ2-1	CASSGPGTGVNEQFF
TRBV6-5	TRBJ1-2	CASSYSIQGIYGYTF